This entry lists 30 T cell receptor beta chains sequenced from one sample in a study of spatial heterogeneity in lung cancer. Time point specified: blood at routine non-recurrence follow-up after resection. TCRdb recomputed calls from the 5' RACE reads with MiXCR, one row per CDR3 protein. This sample yields roughly 71,000 distinct CDR3 sequences, of which about 9.5% are seen a single time; 1.5% to 2% belongs to the top ten. The sequences come from PBMCs, collected at follow-up. The receptor source for this set is a female donor with early-stage non-small cell lung cancer.

This clonotype was observed many times. This sequence joins TRBV27 and TRBJ2-5; D possibly corresponds to TRBD2 (6 bases). This CDR3 is 13 amino acids long. The germline V and J ends were trimmed by 8 bases and 2 bases, with 12 bases remaining between them. Germline V gene sequence: CDR1 MNHEY, CDR2 SMNVEV (reference sequence). The DNA of the CDR3 is TGTGCCAGCCGGGAGCACGAGCAAGAGACCCAGTACTTC. Its translation: CASREHEQETQYF.

At least ten counts were recorded for this clonotype. This chain links TRBV6-2 or TRBV6-3 with TRBJ1-5; a weak D match, TRBD1 (5 bases). V gave up 7 bases and J gave up 9 bases, with 16 bases separating them. CDR1 and CDR2 from the germline V gene are MNHEY and SVGEGT. This CDR3 has 13 amino acids. CDR3 sequence: CASKGNELSPQHF. CDR3 bases: TGTGCCAGCAAGGGGAACGAGCTTTCGCCCCAGCATTTT.

This clonotype was seen repeatedly, ten times or more. The DNA for the CDR3 is TGCGCCAGCAGCCAGAACGGAGCCGCTGAAGCTTTCTTT. Protein: CASSQNGAAEAFF. V and J are TRBV4-1 and TRBJ1-1; unclear D gene. Trimming removed 3 bases at V and 6 bases at J, with 11 bases between. CDR1 is MGHRA, CDR2 YSYEKL, per germline. The CDR3 contains 13 residues.

The chain joins TRBV7-9 to TRBJ1-1, with a weak D call TRBD1 (6 bases). The V gene's germline CDR1 is SEHNR and CDR2 FQNEAQ (reference sequence). The V end lost 4 bases, the J end lost 8 bases, and 8 bases lay between the germline ends. The CDR3 has 11 residues. The CDR3 spells CASSSQGEAFF. The CDR3 region has the DNA TGTGCCAGCAGCTCACAGGGAGAAGCTTTCTTT.

In its sample, this clonotype was seen many times. The V call is TRBV29-1, the J call TRBJ2-1; D not certain. This CDR3 is 11 amino acids long. Trimming left V 8 bases short and J 0 bases short, with 5 bases between. Germline CDR1 reads SQVTM; CDR2 reads ANQGSEA. The CDR3 protein is CSSDSYNEQFF. The CDR3 DNA reads TGCAGCTCCGACTCCTACAATGAGCAGTTCTTC.

This clonotype has a handful of counts. The chain has TRBV15 and TRBJ2-1, with D tentatively TRBD2 (7 bases). Trimming pared 3 bases from V and 8 bases from J, leaving 20 bases between. Germline assignment: CDR1 LNHNV and CDR2 YYDKDF (reference sequence). The CDR3 is 16 residues long. CDR3: CATSSDVARGAHEQFF. The DNA of the CDR3 is TGTGCCACCAGCAGTGACGTGGCCCGGGGGGCCCATGAGCAGTTCTTC.

V and J are TRBV14 and TRBJ2-3, with TRBD1 as a possible D gene (6 bases). This CDR3 has 15 amino acids. The germline CDR1 and CDR2 sequences are SGHDN and FVKESK. Trimming left V 0 bases short and J 6 bases short, with 13 bases between. The CDR3: CASSQDRTESDTQYF. DNA for the CDR3: TGTGCCAGCAGCCAAGATCGGACAGAAAGCGATACGCAGTATTTT.

This clonotype was observed at least ten times. V and J are TRBV10-2 and TRBJ1-1; D uncertain. The germline V and J ends were trimmed by 3 bases and 3 bases, with 8 bases remaining between them. There are 13 residues in the CDR3. Germline V gene sequence: CDR1 WSHSY, CDR2 SAAADI. The CDR3 bases are TGCGCCAGCAGTGACCGGACCTACACTGAAGCTTTCTTT. It yields the protein CASSDRTYTEAFF.

In its sample, this clonotype was seen a few times. The chain uses TRBV10-2 and TRBJ2-2; no firm D call. The CDR3 length is 13 residues. Between the trimmed V and J ends, which lost 3 bases and 4 bases, there was a span of 6 bases. The V gene's germline CDR1 is WSHSY and CDR2 SAAADI. The CDR3: CASSDQSTGELFF. The CDR3 nucleotides read TGCGCCAGCAGTGATCAGAGCACCGGGGAGCTGTTTTTT.

The rearrangement joins TRBV6-5 to TRBJ2-5; 12 positions agree with TRBD2. Germline CDR1 and CDR2: MNHEY and SVGAGI. With 6 bases clipped from V and 5 bases from J, the junction kept 13 bases outside the gene matches. This CDR3 has 17 amino acids. CDR3 sequence: CASSPGLAGPWGETQYF. DNA for the CDR3: TGTGCCAGCAGCCCGGGACTAGCGGGTCCATGGGGGGAGACCCAGTACTTC.

This clonotype was detected ten times or more. V gene TRBV5-1 combines with J gene TRBJ1-1; TRBD1 aligns across 8 bases. The germline V gene encodes CDR1 SGHRS and CDR2 YFSETQ. The CDR3 runs 14 residues. With V trimmed by 3 bases and J by 5 bases, 6 bases remained unmatched. The CDR3 DNA is TGCGCCAGCAGCTCCGGACAGGGTGGGACTGAAGCTTTCTTT. Its translation: CASSSGQGGTEAFF. The whole variable domain, filled in from reference TRBV5-1 and TRBJ1-1, reads KAGVTQTPRYLIKTRGQQVTLSCSPISGHRSVSWYQQTPGQGLQFLFEYFSETQRNKGNFPGRFSGRQFSNSRSEMNVSTLELGDSALYLCASSSGQGGTEAFFGQGTRLTVV.

This clonotype appeared many times. The gene calls are TRBV30 and TRBJ1-5; 7 bases are a match to TRBD1. The CDR3 length is 15 residues. The V gene end was trimmed by 2 bases and the J gene end by 2 bases; junction bases not matched to a gene: 6. The germline CDR1 and CDR2 sequences are GTSNPN and SVGIG (reference sequence). CDR3 sequence: CAWSKGQVRNQPQHF. DNA of the CDR3: TGTGCCTGGAGTAAAGGACAGGTCCGCAATCAGCCCCAGCATTTT. Together with reference TRBV30 and TRBJ1-5, the CDR3 gives the full variable domain: SQTIHQWPATLVQPVGSPLSLECTVEGTSNPNLYWYRQAAGRGLQLLFYSVGIGQISSEVPQNLSASRPQDRQFILSSKKLLLSDSGFYLCAWSKGQVRNQPQHFGDGTRLSIL.

This clonotype occurred many times. This chain uses TRBV20-1 with TRBJ2-1; 13 nucleotides match TRBD2. The trim removed 6 bases at V and 9 bases at J, leaving 11 bases unmatched. The CDR3 extends over 15 amino acids. The V gene's germline CDR1 is DFQATT and CDR2 SNEGSKA (reference sequence). This CDR3 is CSAQNFGLAGVEQFF. The DNA for the CDR3 is TGCAGTGCCCAGAACTTCGGACTAGCGGGAGTTGAGCAGTTCTTC.

The gene calls are TRBV20-1 and TRBJ2-7; 10 positions agree with TRBD2. CDR3 size: 17 residues. Looked up from germline, CDR1 is DFQATT and CDR2 is SNEGSKA (reference sequence). V gave up 5 bases and J gave up 1 base; unmatched junction bases: 14. The CDR3 spells CSAFPGATSGISYEQYF. As DNA, the CDR3 is TGCAGTGCTTTTCCTGGGGCAACTAGCGGGATTTCCTACGAGCAGTACTTC.

This clonotype was counted ten times or more. The chain couples TRBV5-1 to TRBJ1-1, with 7 bases matching TRBD1. Germline V gene data show CDR1 as SGHRS and CDR2 as YFSETQ. The CDR3 spans 14 residues. V lost 4 bases to trimming and J lost 1 base; unmatched junction nucleotides: 4. In DNA form, the CDR3 reads TGCGCCAGCAGCACACAGGGGTGGAACACTGAAGCTTTCTTT. Translating it yields CASSTQGWNTEAFF.

In this sample, this clonotype turned up many times. The chain employs TRBV3-1 and TRBJ2-5; no reliable D call. With 1 base removed from V and 2 bases from J, the gap between germline ends came to 11 bases. The length of the CDR3 is 15 residues. Germline V CDR1 and CDR2: LGHDT, YNNKEL (reference sequence). The CDR3 loop is CASSQVLISQETQYF. The CDR3 nucleotides read TGTGCCAGCAGCCAAGTACTAATTAGTCAAGAGACCCAGTACTTC.

There are many counts of this clonotype. V and J are TRBV28 and TRBJ1-3; D is unresolved. CDR1 is MDHEN, CDR2 SYDVKM, per germline. V was pared by 3 bases and J by 0 bases, with 9 bases between. This CDR3 is built from 15 residues. The CDR3 is CASSFAVLSGNTIYF. The CDR3, as DNA: TGTGCCAGCAGTTTCGCTGTTCTCTCTGGAAACACCATATATTTT.

This clonotype was detected many times. V gene TRBV7-9 combines with J gene TRBJ2-1; D gene unclear. CDR1 and CDR2 (germline): SEHNR, FQNEAQ (reference sequence). The CDR3 consists of 15 residues. The V end was cut by 5 bases, the J end by 0 bases, with 11 bases between. This CDR3 is CASSHPSSSYNEQFF. The CDR3 nucleotides read TGTGCCAGCAGCCATCCCTCCAGCTCCTACAATGAGCAGTTCTTC.

This clonotype was counted many times. The chain joins TRBV29-1 to TRBJ2-2, with TRBD2 as a possible D gene (6 bases). V lost 7 bases, J lost 1 base, and 13 bases lay in between. Germline CDR1 SQVTM, CDR2 ANQGSEA. The CDR3 is 14 residues long. The CDR3 loop is CSAAGTLNTGELFF. For the CDR3, the DNA is TGCAGCGCCGCCGGGACTCTGAACACCGGGGAGCTGTTTTTT.

The CDR3 sequence is CASSLETSGRATKNIQYF. The DNA for the CDR3 is TGTGCCAGCAGCTTAGAAACTAGCGGGAGGGCCACCAAAAACATTCAGTACTTC. The V and J genes are TRBV7-8 and TRBJ2-4, with 13 bases lining up with TRBD2. Unmatched junction bases numbered 5, after V lost 1 base and J lost 2 bases. From germline, CDR1 is SGHVS and CDR2 FQNEAQ. The CDR3 is 18 residues long. Using reference TRBV7-8 and TRBJ2-4 for the parts outside the CDR3, the full variable domain is GAGVSQSPRYKVAKRGQDVALRCDPISGHVSLFWYQQALGQGPEFLTYFQNEAQLDKSGLPSDRFFAERPEGSVSTLKIQRTQQEDSAVYLCASSLETSGRATKNIQYFGAGTRLSVL.

This CDR3 reads CASRPTGVNEQFF. The CDR3 bases are TGTGCCAGCAGACCAACAGGGGTCAATGAGCAGTTCTTC. The chain combines TRBV6-5 with TRBJ2-1, with TRBD1 matching over 7 bases. This CDR3 contains 13 residues. J gave up 6 bases and V 6 bases, and 5 bases lay outside the gene matches. In germline, CDR1 is MNHEY, CDR2 SVGAGI.

This clonotype was detected many times. This chain connects TRBV19 to TRBJ2-2; D remains unclear. Germline assignment: CDR1 LNHDA and CDR2 SQIVND (reference sequence). Trimming stripped 4 bases from V and 8 bases from J, with 11 bases between. This CDR3 has 13 amino acids. CDR3 nucleotides: TGTGCCAGTAGTAGACTGGGTATGGGGGAGCTGTTTTTT. This encodes CASSRLGMGELFF.

The V call is TRBV28, the J call TRBJ2-1; D is unresolved. The V end lost 10 bases, the J end lost 4 bases, and 17 bases lay between the germline ends. Germline CDR1 MDHEN, CDR2 SYDVKM. The CDR3 is made up of 14 amino acids. The CDR3 region is CATRGEKDYNEQFF. DNA of the CDR3: TGTGCCACCAGAGGAGAAAAAGATTACAATGAGCAGTTCTTC.

This clonotype was found many times. This chain links TRBV7-9 with TRBJ2-4; possible D gene TRBD2, 6 bases. The V gene lost 6 bases and the J gene lost 6 bases, with 12 bases spanning the gap. The germline gives CDR1 SEHNR, CDR2 FQNEAQ (reference sequence). The length of the CDR3 is 13 residues. This chain's CDR3 is CASRRGLANIQYF. The CDR3 DNA sequence: TGTGCCAGCAGGAGGGGACTGGCAAACATTCAGTACTTC.

The chain joins TRBV5-1 to TRBJ1-2; tentative D call: TRBD1 (5 bases). The V end was cut by 4 bases, the J end by 5 bases, with 12 bases between. CDR1 SGHRS and CDR2 YFSETQ come from the germline V gene. The CDR3 has 13 amino acids. The CDR3 loop is CASSRAEGYGYTF. CDR3 DNA: TGCGCCAGCAGCCGAGCGGAGGGGTATGGCTACACCTTC.

This clonotype was picked up many times. The V call is TRBV19, the J call TRBJ1-2; D gene unclear. V dropped 11 bases and J dropped 5 bases, with 18 bases sitting between them. Germline V gene lookup returns CDR1 LNHDA and CDR2 SQIVND (reference sequence). This CDR3 has 13 residues. DNA of the CDR3: TGTGCCGCCGGGGAACAATTCCAATATGGCTACACCTTC. This codes for CAAGEQFQYGYTF.

This clonotype was seen a handful of times. The chain links TRBV7-2 to TRBJ2-7, with D hard to call. Looked up from germline, CDR1 is SGHTA and CDR2 is FQGNSA. The CDR3 is 13 residues long. Trimming stripped 4 bases from V and 3 bases from J, with 10 bases between. As DNA, the CDR3 is TGTGCCAGCAGCTACGGACGGGTCTACGAGCAGTACTTC. Protein: CASSYGRVYEQYF.

About this clonotype: A much larger clone differs from this one at a single base, so this may be a read error. This chain's CDR3 is CASGLDVWAGNTIYF. As DNA, the CDR3 is TGTGCCAGCGGTTTGGACGTCTGGGCGGGAAACACCATATATTTT. This chain links TRBV7-2 with TRBJ1-3, with D hard to call. The CDR3 length is 15 residues. V was trimmed by 8 bases and J by 4 bases, leaving 18 bases between them. Per germline, CDR1 SGHTA and CDR2 FQGNSA.

A word on this clonotype: A much larger clone lies one base from this, so it may be a read error. The J gene is TRBJ2-5, the V gene TRBV10-3, with 10 nucleotides matching TRBD1. Germline values: CDR1 ENHRY, CDR2 SYGVKD. The CDR3 covers 16 residues. V shed 2 bases, J shed 5 bases, and the junction held 8 bases outside the gene matches. Here the CDR3 DNA reads TGTGCCATCAGTGAGACGGACGGGACAGGGGTCGAGACCCAGTACTTC. Its protein is CAISETDGTGVETQYF.

The J gene is TRBJ2-6, the V gene TRBV5-1; D is unclear. Germline loops: CDR1 SGHRS, CDR2 YFSETQ. The CDR3 contains 15 residues. The V gene lost 2 bases and the J gene lost 1 base, with 7 bases spanning the gap. CDR3 DNA: TGCGCCAGCAGCTTCCCCGGGTCTGGGGCCAACGTCCTGACTTTC. Protein product: CASSFPGSGANVLTF.